What follows describes a single T cell receptor (beta chain). This sample was included in a study of blood T cell repertoires in COVID-19. In the authors' workflow: From reference gene primer amplification, estimates of nucleated cell counts were derived. Profiling relied on immunoSEQ multiplex PCR, and the TCRdb table lists in-frame clones only, not all of them. V, J and clone size reflect that table, while D and trimming were determined from the DNA. The data contain around 200,000 clones, 75% to 85% of them singletons. The CDR3 sequence is 14 residues long. From germline, CDR1 is GTSNPN and CDR2 SVGIG (reference sequence). V trimming: 1 base; J trimming: 10 bases; junction bases outside the gene matches: 8.

The sample consisted of PBMCs or T cells enriched from blood (not recorded which). This sequence joins TRBV30 and TRBJ1-4; TRBD1 matches 8 bases. The TCR comes from a woman aged 40-49 years with acute COVID-19. The chain's CDR3 is CAWSDWTGQGKLFF. The CDR3 DNA reads as TGTGCCTGGAGTGATTGGACAGGGCAGGGAAAACTGTTTTTT.